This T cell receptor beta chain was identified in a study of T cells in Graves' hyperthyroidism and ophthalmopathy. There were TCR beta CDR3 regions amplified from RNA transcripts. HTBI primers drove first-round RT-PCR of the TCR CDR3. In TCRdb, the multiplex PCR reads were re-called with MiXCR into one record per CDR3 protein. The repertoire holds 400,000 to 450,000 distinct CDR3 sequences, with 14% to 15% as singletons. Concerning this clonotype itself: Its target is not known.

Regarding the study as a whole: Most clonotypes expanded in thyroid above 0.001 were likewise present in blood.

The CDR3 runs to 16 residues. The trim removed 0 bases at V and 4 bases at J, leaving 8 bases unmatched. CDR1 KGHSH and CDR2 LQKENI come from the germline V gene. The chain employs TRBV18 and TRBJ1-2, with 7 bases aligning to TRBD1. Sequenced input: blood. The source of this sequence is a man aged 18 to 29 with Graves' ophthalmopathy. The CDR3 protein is CASSPPGTAISYGYTF. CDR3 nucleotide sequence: TGTGCCAGCTCACCACCGGGGACAGCGATCTCCTATGGCTACACCTTC.